This is a list of T cell receptor beta chains from one sample in a study of CD8 T cells in ankylosing spondylitis. Each CDR3 protein is one row after TCRdb ran MiXCR on the 5' RACE reads. Seen here are fewer than 250,000 distinct CDR3 sequences, 25% to 30% observed once, and the top ten hold 5% to 7.5%. The specimen sequenced was blood, either unsorted or a sorted T cell fraction (not recorded which). The source of these receptors is a male donor with ankylosing spondylitis or in good health (not recorded which). Each CDR3 is given with its conserved first and last residue. The D gene is left open where the match is weak. Rows may omit the clone size; those that give it use once, few, many or a size class.

>TRBV10-3|many|NA|TRBJ2-7
CAISESDGQSYF
TGTGCCATCAGTGAGTCGGATGGACAGAGCTACTTC
>TRBV5-1|few|TRBD1|TRBJ2-2
CATKQERGRTGELFF
TGCGCCACCAAGCAGGAAAGGGGGCGCACCGGGGAGCTGTTTTTT
>TRBV3-1|many|NA|TRBJ1-6
CASSQGSPLHF
TGTGCCAGCAGCCAAGGATCGCCCCTCCACTTT
>TRBV3-1|many|NA|TRBJ1-2
CASSQEDRTGGYTF
TGTGCCAGCAGCCAAGAGGATCGAACAGGTGGCTACACCTTC
>TRBV29-1|many|TRBD2|TRBJ2-3
CSVGGEVRGGSTDTQYF
TGCAGCGTTGGTGGGGAGGTTCGGGGAGGGAGCACAGATACGCAGTATTTT
>TRBV4-1|few|NA|TRBJ2-5
CASSLRRDGIQETQYF
TGCGCCAGCAGCCTTCGCCGGGACGGCATTCAAGAGACCCAGTACTTC
>TRBV20-1|NA|NA|TRBJ1-6
CSARVYNSPLHF
TGCAGTGCACGGGTCTATAATTCACCCCTCCACTTT
>TRBV29-1|many|NA|TRBJ2-3
CSAEGGYF
TGCAGCGCCGAGGGGGGGTATTTT
>TRBV29-1|NA|TRBD1|TRBJ1-4
CSVEYRGKLFF
TGCAGCGTTGAGTACAGGGGGAAACTGTTTTTT
>TRBV20-1|NA|TRBD2|TRBJ2-3
CSALKLAASTDTQYF
TGCAGTGCTCTGAAACTAGCGGCTAGCACAGATACGCAGTATTTT